This TCR beta chain was obtained from a study of cytomegalovirus exposure and HLA in healthy donors. PCR amplification relied on 60 Vbeta primers (plus 13 Jbeta primers). Per the original methods: Per a later analysis, the number of unique TCR beta chains was approximately 80 million, of which 9 million to 12 million were shared. Clones were sequenced by immunoSEQ multiplex PCR, and TCRdb holds only the in-frame ones, with some missing. Clone size and V and J calls were adopted from that table, with D and trimming inferred from the DNA. The table shows 65,000 to 90,000 clones, with about 70% occurring only once. V dropped 3 bases and J dropped 2 bases, with 7 bases sitting between them. CDR1 and CDR2 from the germline V gene are SGHDN and FVKESK. This CDR3 has 14 residues.

This receptor was taken from a man between 40 and 49 years old in good health and CMV-seronegative. The chain combines TRBV14 with TRBJ1-4; D gene uncertain. Sequences were obtained from PBMCs. The CDR3 reads CASSHTVTNEKLFF. CDR3 in DNA: TGTGCCAGCAGCCATACAGTCACTAATGAAAAACTGTTTTTT.